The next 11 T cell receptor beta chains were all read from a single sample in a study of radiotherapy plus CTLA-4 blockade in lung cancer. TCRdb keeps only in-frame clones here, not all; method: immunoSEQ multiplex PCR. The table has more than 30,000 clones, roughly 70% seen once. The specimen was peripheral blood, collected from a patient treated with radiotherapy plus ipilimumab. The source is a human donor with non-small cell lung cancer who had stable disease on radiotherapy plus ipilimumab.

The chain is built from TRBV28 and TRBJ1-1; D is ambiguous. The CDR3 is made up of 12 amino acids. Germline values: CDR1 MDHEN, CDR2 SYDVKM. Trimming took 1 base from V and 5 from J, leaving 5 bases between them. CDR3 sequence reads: CASSLLGTEAFF. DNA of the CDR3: TGTGCCAGCAGTTTATTGGGGACTGAAGCTTTCTTT.

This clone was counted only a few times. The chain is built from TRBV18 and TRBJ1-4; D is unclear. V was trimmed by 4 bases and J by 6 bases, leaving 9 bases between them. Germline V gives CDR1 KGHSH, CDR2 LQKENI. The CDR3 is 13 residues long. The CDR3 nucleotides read TGTGCCAGCTCACGTGTCAGAGATGAAAAACTGTTTTTT. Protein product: CASSRVRDEKLFF.

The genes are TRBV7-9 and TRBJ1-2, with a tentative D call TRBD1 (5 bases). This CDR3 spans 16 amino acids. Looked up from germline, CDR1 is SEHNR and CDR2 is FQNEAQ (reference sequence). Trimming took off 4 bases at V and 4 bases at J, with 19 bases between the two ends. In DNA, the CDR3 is TGTGCCAGCAGCTACATAGGCGGGAGGGGTGCCTATGGCTACACCTTC. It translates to CASSYIGGRGAYGYTF.

CDR3 loop: CASSLDTQYF. Here the CDR3 DNA reads TGTGCCAGCAGCTTAGATACGCAGTATTTT. The genes are TRBV11-2 and TRBJ2-3; D gene ambiguous. V gave up 0 bases and J gave up 8 bases, with 0 bases separating them. The CDR3 totals 10 residues. The germline V gene encodes CDR1 SGHAT and CDR2 FQNNGV.

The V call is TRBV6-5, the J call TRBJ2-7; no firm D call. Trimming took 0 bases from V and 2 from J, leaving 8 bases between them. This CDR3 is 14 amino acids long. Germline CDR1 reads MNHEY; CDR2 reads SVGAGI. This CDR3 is CASSYSVGPYEQYF. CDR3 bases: TGTGCCAGCAGTTACTCGGTCGGCCCCTACGAGCAGTACTTC.

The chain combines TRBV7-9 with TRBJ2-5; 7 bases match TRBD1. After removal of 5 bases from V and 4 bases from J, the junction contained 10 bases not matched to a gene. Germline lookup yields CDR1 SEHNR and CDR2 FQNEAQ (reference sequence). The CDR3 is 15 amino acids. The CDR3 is CASSATRGSGETQYF. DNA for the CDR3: TGTGCCAGCAGCGCCACCAGGGGGTCGGGAGAGACCCAGTACTTC.

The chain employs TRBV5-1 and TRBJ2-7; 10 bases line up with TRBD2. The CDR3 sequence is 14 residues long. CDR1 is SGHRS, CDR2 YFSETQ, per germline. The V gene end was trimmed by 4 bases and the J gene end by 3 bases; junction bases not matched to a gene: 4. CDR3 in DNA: TGCGCCAGCAGCCACTCTAGCGGGAGCTACGAGCAGTACTTC. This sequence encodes CASSHSSGSYEQYF.

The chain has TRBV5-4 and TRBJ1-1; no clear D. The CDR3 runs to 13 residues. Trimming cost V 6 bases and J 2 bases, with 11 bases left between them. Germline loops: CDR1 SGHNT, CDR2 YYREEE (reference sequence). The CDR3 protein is CASKLKENTEAFF. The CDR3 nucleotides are TGTGCCAGCAAGCTAAAAGAAAACACTGAAGCTTTCTTT. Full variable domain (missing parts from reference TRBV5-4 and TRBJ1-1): ETGVTQSPTHLIKTRGQQVTLRCSSQSGHNTVSWYQQALGQGPQFIFQYYREEENGRGNFPPRFSGLQFPNYSSELNVNALELDDSALYLCASKLKENTEAFFGQGTRLTVV.

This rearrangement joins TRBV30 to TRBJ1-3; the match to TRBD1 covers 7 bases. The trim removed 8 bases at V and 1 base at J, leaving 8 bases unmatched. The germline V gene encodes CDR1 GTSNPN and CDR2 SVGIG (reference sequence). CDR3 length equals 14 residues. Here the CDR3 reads CARKQGRSGNTIYF. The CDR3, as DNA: TGTGCCCGGAAACAGGGGAGATCTGGAAACACCATATATTTT.

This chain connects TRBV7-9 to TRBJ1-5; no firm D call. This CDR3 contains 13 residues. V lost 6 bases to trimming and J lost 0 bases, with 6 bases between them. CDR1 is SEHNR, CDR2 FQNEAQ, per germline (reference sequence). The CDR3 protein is CASRQTSNQPQHF. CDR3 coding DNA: TGTGCCAGCAGACAGACTAGCAATCAGCCCCAGCATTTT.

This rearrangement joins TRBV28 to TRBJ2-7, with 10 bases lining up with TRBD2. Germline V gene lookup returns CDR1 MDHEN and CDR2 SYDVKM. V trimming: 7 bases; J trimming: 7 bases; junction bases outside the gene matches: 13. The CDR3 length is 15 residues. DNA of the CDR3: TGTGCCAGCACCTCCCACGGAGCGGGAGGGCCGGAGCAGTACTTC. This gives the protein CASTSHGAGGPEQYF.